This T cell receptor (beta chain) was recorded in a study of blood T cell repertoires in COVID-19. Per the study methods: Reference gene primers were amplified, and this amplification served to estimate nucleated cell counts. The method was immunoSEQ multiplex PCR; TCRdb's version includes in-frame clones alone and lacks a portion of them. The DNA was the basis for D and trimming; V, J and clone size are from that table. This table has some 350,000 clones, about 87% appearing once. Donors were grouped by their self-reported clinical history. Cohort 3 recovered donors had two negative PCRs, clearance, or symptom resolution. Between the trimmed V and J ends, which lost 1 base and 6 bases, there was a span of 15 bases. CDR1 is MGHRA and CDR2 is YSYEKL in the germline V gene. The CDR3 totals 15 residues.

J is TRBJ1-1 and V is TRBV4-1; TRBD1 is a possible D gene (5 bases). The sample taken for sequencing was PBMCs or T cells enriched from blood (not recorded which). The source of this sequence is a woman in her thirties who had recovered from COVID-19. The CDR3 loop is CASSQGDSGGSEAFF. The CDR3 DNA follows: TGCGCCAGCAGCCAAGGAGACTCGGGGGGGTCTGAAGCTTTCTTT.